Described below is a single TCR beta chain sequence and its context. The antigen is undetermined. These data come from a study of chemoradiotherapy in HPV16-positive cancers. Clones were read by immunoSEQ multiplex PCR, and TCRdb kept only the in-frame ones, dropping some. The sample consists of roughly 30,000 clones, 80% to 95% of them appearing once. Study results and caveats: During treatment, candidate HPV-specific clones and E7-related motifs expanded in tumor.

Trimming shortened V by 1 base and J by 7 bases, and 8 bases separated the two germline ends. The CDR3 has 13 residues. CDR1 is SEHNR and CDR2 is FQNEAQ in the germline V gene (reference sequence). The input for sequencing was blood, taken from a patient who underwent chemoradiotherapy. The chain is built from TRBV7-9 and TRBJ1-3; the D is unclear. The source of this sequence is a human donor with HPV-associated anogenital cancer. CDR3 sequence reads: CASSLEVRNTIYF. The CDR3 DNA follows: TGTGCCAGCAGCTTAGAGGTGCGGAACACCATATATTTT.